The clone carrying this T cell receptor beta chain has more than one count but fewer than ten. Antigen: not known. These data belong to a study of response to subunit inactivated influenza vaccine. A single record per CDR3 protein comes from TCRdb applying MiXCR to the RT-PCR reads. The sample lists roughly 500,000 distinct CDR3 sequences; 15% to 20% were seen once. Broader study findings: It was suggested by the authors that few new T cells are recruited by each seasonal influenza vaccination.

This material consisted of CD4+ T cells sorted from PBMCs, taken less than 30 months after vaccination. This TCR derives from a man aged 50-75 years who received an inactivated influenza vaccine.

CDR3 bases: TGTGCCAGCAGTTTAGCGTTCCTCTACAATGAGCAGTTCTTC. This translates into CASSLAFLYNEQFF. The chain couples TRBV12-3 or TRBV12-4 to TRBJ2-1; D gene uncertain. The CDR3 has 14 amino acids. V lost 0 bases and J lost 3, with 6 bases in between.